A single sample gave rise to the 15 T cell receptor beta chains below, sequenced in a study of blood T cells in healthy people across ages. A sample-barcoded 5' primer and a J-beta primer mix were used in a second PCR of roughly 6 to 11 cycles. TCRdb re-called the 5' RACE reads with MiXCR, one entry per CDR3 protein. The top ten clones hold just over 4% of a sample with some 1.5 million distinct CDR3 sequences, under 55% of them seen once. Source material: blood. These receptors all stem from a woman between 18 and 29 years old in good health.

The rearrangement joins TRBV4-1 to TRBJ2-7; TRBD2 matches 7 bases. Germline lookup yields CDR1 MGHRA and CDR2 YSYEKL. Germline trimming cut 1 base from V and 3 bases from J; bases unmatched to any gene: 9. CDR3 size: 16 residues. CDR3 region: CASSQAGSGLNYEQYF. CDR3 coding DNA: TGCGCCAGCAGCCAAGCGGGTAGCGGGTTAAACTACGAGCAGTACTTC.

This chain links TRBV27 with TRBJ1-1; 10 bases are shared with TRBD1. CDR3 length equals 14 residues. Germline V CDR1 and CDR2: MNHEY, SMNVEV (reference sequence). Trimming removed 4 bases from V and 6 bases from J; junction bases left unmatched: 5. CDR3 amino acids: CASSSGQGIPEAFF. The CDR3 DNA reads as TGTGCCAGCAGTTCGGGACAGGGGATCCCTGAAGCTTTCTTT.

This chain links TRBV5-1 with TRBJ2-7, with 8 bases lining up with TRBD1. The germline V gene encodes CDR1 SGHRS and CDR2 YFSETQ. Germline trimming cut 5 bases from V and 3 bases from J; bases unmatched to any gene: 4. The CDR3 length is 13 residues. CDR3 protein: CASRPGGFYEQYF. CDR3 coding DNA: TGCGCCAGCAGACCAGGGGGCTTCTACGAGCAGTACTTC. Full variable domain (missing parts from reference TRBV5-1 and TRBJ2-7): KAGVTQTPRYLIKTRGQQVTLSCSPISGHRSVSWYQQTPGQGLQFLFEYFSETQRNKGNFPGRFSGRQFSNSRSEMNVSTLELGDSALYLCASRPGGFYEQYFGPGTRLTVT.

In its sample, this clonotype was seen a few times. This chain joins TRBV2 and TRBJ2-1; tentatively, D is TRBD2 (5 bases). CDR1 and CDR2 (germline): SNHLY, FYNNEI. The ends were cut back, 0 bases at V and 8 bases at J, with 11 bases in the middle. This CDR3 spans 14 amino acids. The chain's CDR3 is CASSEARRWDEQFF. The DNA of the CDR3 is TGTGCCAGCAGTGAAGCGCGGAGGTGGGATGAGCAGTTCTTC.

The chain carries TRBV11-2 and TRBJ2-1, with 11 bases identical to TRBD2. After removal of 5 bases from V and 9 bases from J, the junction contained 18 bases not matched to a gene. The CDR3 runs to 18 residues. Germline CDR1 is SGHAT and CDR2 is FQNNGV. The CDR3 loop is CASSQRGVSGRESVEQFF. The CDR3 nucleotides read TGTGCCAGCAGCCAAAGAGGGGTTAGCGGGAGGGAGTCAGTTGAGCAGTTCTTC.

This clonotype has at least ten counts. The chain carries TRBV12-3 or TRBV12-4 and TRBJ1-2; 7 nucleotides align to TRBD1. The CDR3 contains 12 residues. V shed 3 bases, J shed 12 bases, and the junction held 7 bases outside the gene matches. The DNA for the CDR3 is TGTGCCAGCAGTTTTCGACAGGGTGACGACACCTTC. Its translation is CASSFRQGDDTF.

The sample holds a few counts of this clonotype. The rearrangement links TRBV7-9 to TRBJ1-1, with a possible D match to TRBD1 (6 bases). With 7 bases removed from V and 0 bases from J, the gap between germline ends came to 12 bases. The CDR3 covers 14 residues. The V gene's germline CDR1 is SEHNR and CDR2 FQNEAQ (reference sequence). The CDR3 nucleotides read TGTGCCAGCAAACCGGGACACTTGAACACTGAAGCTTTCTTT. Encoded protein: CASKPGHLNTEAFF.

The chain carries TRBV4-3 and TRBJ1-1; D call uncertain. This CDR3 has 15 residues. V gave up 0 bases and J gave up 4 bases, with 12 bases separating them. Looked up from germline, CDR1 is LGHNA and CDR2 is YSLEER. In DNA, the CDR3 is TGCGCCAGCAGCCAAGATTATGCATCTACCACTGAAGCTTTCTTT. Its translation: CASSQDYASTTEAFF.

This chain connects TRBV20-1 to TRBJ1-4; 7 bases match TRBD1. This CDR3 region has 13 residues. Germline trimming cut 6 bases from V and 5 bases from J; bases unmatched to any gene: 6. CDR1 is DFQATT, CDR2 SNEGSKA, per germline (reference sequence). The CDR3, as DNA: TGCAGTGCCCCGGGACAGCTCAATGAAAAACTGTTTTTT. This gives the protein CSAPGQLNEKLFF.

This clonotype was counted between two and nine times. V is TRBV3-1 and J is TRBJ2-4; D may be TRBD1 or TRBD2 (5 bases each). The germline V gene encodes CDR1 LGHDT and CDR2 YNNKEL (reference sequence). The CDR3 contains 17 residues. With 4 bases removed from V and 5 bases from J, the gap between germline ends came to 21 bases. Here the CDR3 DNA reads TGTGCCAGCAGCCGTCTCCAGGGACGAGTAACAGAAAACATTCAGTACTTC. The encoded protein is CASSRLQGRVTENIQYF.

The gene calls are TRBV4-3 and TRBJ2-3; a weak D match, TRBD2 (5 bases). With 1 base removed from V and 4 bases from J, the gap between germline ends came to 9 bases. The CDR3 sequence is 14 residues long. CDR1 is LGHNA and CDR2 is YSLEER in the germline V gene. In DNA, the CDR3 is TGCGCCAGCAGCCAAGGGGAGTGGTCAGATACGCAGTATTTT. It yields the protein CASSQGEWSDTQYF.

The rearrangement uses TRBV5-1 and TRBJ2-4; weak D call: TRBD2 (5 bases). Germline values: CDR1 SGHRS, CDR2 YFSETQ. V was pared by 4 bases and J by 13 bases, with 21 bases between. The length of the CDR3 is 14 residues. The CDR3 sequence: CASSEARPEREQYF. The CDR3 bases are TGCGCCAGCAGCGAGGCGCGCCCAGAGAGGGAGCAGTACTTC. Combining the CDR3 with reference TRBV5-1 and TRBJ2-4 gives the whole variable domain KAGVTQTPRYLIKTRGQQVTLSCSPISGHRSVSWYQQTPGQGLQFLFEYFSETQRNKGNFPGRFSGRQFSNSRSEMNVSTLELGDSALYLCASSEARPEREQYFGAGTRLSVL.

The V gene is TRBV20-1, the J gene TRBJ2-7; 7 nucleotides match TRBD2. The CDR3 totals 17 residues. After removal of 1 base from V and 0 bases from J, the junction contained 12 bases not matched to a gene. Germline CDR1 DFQATT, CDR2 SNEGSKA (reference sequence). CDR3 protein: CSARALLQRGFSYEQYF. Here the CDR3 DNA reads TGCAGTGCTAGAGCCCTTTTACAGCGGGGCTTCTCCTACGAGCAGTACTTC.

The chain is built from TRBV12-3 or TRBV12-4 and TRBJ1-1; D perhaps matches TRBD1 (6 bases). The V and J ends lost 3 bases and 10 bases respectively, with 12 bases between them. This CDR3 is 12 amino acids long. CDR3 DNA: TGTGCCAGCAGTTTCGGGGGGGCGGGAGCTTTCTTT. Its translation: CASSFGGAGAFF.

The chain couples TRBV13 to TRBJ2-1; D unclear. Germline CDR1 PRHDT, CDR2 FYEKMQ (reference sequence). CDR3 length: 15 amino acids. Trimming shortened V by 8 bases and J by 0 bases, and 14 bases separated the two germline ends. Written as DNA, the CDR3 is TGTGCCAGCCAGCCCTACCTGAGCTCCTACAATGAGCAGTTCTTC. Translating it yields CASQPYLSSYNEQFF.